The 2 T cell receptor beta chains below all came from one sample that was sequenced in a study of shared clonotypes between healthy human individuals. Sequencing used immunoSEQ multiplex PCR; TCRdb keeps in-frame clones, though not all of them. The table lists millions of clones, roughly 94% of them singletons. The sequenced sample consisted of naive CD4+ T cells sorted from blood. Subset noted: CD45RA+ positively selected. The receptors here all came from a man aged 18 to 35 in good health.

In the case of this clone: Other DNA sequences from this sample encode an identical CDR3 as well. The chain couples TRBV10-1 to TRBJ1-3; D may be TRBD1 (5 bases). Trimming removed 0 bases at V and 0 bases at J, with 9 bases between. The CDR3 sequence is 16 residues long. Germline V lookup: CDR1 WNHNN, CDR2 SYGVQD (reference sequence). The CDR3 DNA is TGCGCCAGCAGTGAGTCGGGACGGAACTCTGGAAACACCATATATTTT. Translated, it gives CASSESGRNSGNTIYF.

The CDR3: CASSQSPSGSSYNEQFF. The CDR3 region has the DNA TGCGCCAGCAGTCAATCGCCTAGCGGGAGCTCCTACAATGAGCAGTTCTTC. The chain uses TRBV23-1 and TRBJ2-1; 10 bases match TRBD2. TRBV23-1 is filed as an ORF, its function uncertain. This CDR3 comprises 17 residues. Germline trimming cut 0 bases from V and 0 bases from J; bases unmatched to any gene: 2.